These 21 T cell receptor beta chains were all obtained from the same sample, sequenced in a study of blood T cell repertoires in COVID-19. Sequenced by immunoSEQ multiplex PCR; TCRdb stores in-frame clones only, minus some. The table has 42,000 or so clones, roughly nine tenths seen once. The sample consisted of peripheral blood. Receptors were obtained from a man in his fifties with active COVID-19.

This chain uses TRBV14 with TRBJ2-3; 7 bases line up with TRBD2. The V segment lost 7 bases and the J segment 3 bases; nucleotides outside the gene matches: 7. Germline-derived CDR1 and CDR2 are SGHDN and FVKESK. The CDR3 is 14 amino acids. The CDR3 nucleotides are TGTGCCAGCAACTCTGGCGGGAGAACAGATACGCAGTATTTT. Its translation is CASNSGGRTDTQYF.

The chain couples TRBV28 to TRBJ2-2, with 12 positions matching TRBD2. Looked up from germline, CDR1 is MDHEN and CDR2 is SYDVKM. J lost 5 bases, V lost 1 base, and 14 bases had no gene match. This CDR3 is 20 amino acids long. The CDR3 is CASSLSEVTSGSRGTGELFF. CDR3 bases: TGTGCCAGCAGTTTATCTGAAGTGACTAGCGGGAGTAGAGGTACCGGGGAGCTGTTTTTT.

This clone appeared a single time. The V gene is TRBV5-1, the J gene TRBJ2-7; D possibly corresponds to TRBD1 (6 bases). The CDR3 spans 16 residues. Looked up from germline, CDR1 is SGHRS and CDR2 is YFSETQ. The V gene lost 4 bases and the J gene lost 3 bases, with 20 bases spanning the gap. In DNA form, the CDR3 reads TGCGCCAGCAGCCCCGACAGGTCCGGCAAGCTCTACGAGCAGTACTTC. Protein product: CASSPDRSGKLYEQYF. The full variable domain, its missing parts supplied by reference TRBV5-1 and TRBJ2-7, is KAGVTQTPRYLIKTRGQQVTLSCSPISGHRSVSWYQQTPGQGLQFLFEYFSETQRNKGNFPGRFSGRQFSNSRSEMNVSTLELGDSALYLCASSPDRSGKLYEQYFGPGTRLTVT.

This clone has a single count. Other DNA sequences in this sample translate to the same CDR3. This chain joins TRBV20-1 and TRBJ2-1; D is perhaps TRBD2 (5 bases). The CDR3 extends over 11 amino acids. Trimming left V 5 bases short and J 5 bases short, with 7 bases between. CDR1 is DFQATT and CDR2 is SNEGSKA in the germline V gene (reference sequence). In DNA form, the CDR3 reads TGCAGTGCTCGGGGTGACAATGAGCAGTTCTTC. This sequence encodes CSARGDNEQFF.

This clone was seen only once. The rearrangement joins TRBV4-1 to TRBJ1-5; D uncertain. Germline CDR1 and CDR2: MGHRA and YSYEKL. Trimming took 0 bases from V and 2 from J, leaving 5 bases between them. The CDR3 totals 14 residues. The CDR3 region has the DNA TGCGCCAGCAGCCAAGATAGCGGCAATCAGCCCCAGCATTTT. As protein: CASSQDSGNQPQHF.

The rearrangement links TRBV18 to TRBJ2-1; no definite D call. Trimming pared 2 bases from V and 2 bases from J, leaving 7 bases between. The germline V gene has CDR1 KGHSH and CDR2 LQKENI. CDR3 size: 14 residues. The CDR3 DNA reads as TGTGCCAGCTCACCAGACTGGGCCTACAATGAGCAGTTCTTC. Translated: CASSPDWAYNEQFF.

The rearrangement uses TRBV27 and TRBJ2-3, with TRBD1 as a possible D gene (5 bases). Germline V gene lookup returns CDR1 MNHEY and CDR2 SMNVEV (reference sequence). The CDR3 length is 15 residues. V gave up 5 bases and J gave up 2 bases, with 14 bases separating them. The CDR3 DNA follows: TGTGCCAGCAGTAAACGTACAGGACCCACAGATACGCAGTATTTT. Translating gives CASSKRTGPTDTQYF.

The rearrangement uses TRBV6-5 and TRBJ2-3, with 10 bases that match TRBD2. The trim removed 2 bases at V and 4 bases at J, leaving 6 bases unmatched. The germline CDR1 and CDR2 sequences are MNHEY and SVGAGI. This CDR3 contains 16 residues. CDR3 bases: TGTGCCAGCAGTTACGGGCTAGCGGGAGCCCCAGATACGCAGTATTTT. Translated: CASSYGLAGAPDTQYF.

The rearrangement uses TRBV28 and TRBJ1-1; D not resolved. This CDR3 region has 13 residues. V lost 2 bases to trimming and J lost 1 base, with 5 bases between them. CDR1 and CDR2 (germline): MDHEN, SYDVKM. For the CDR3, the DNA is TGTGCCAGCAGTTTAACAGAGAACACTGAAGCTTTCTTT. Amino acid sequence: CASSLTENTEAFF.

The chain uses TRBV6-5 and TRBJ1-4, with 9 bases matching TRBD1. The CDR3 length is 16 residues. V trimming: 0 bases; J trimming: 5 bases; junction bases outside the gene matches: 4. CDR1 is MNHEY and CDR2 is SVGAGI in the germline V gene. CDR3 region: CASSYSKTGGNEKLFF. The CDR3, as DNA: TGTGCCAGCAGTTACTCGAAGACAGGGGGAAATGAAAAACTGTTTTTT.

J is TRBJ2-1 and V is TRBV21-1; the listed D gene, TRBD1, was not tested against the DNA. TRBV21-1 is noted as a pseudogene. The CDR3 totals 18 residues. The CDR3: CASSKAARGASEDNEQFF. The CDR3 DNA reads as TGTGCCAGCAGCAAAGCGGCCAGGGGGGCTTCGGAAGACAATGAGCAGTTCTTC.

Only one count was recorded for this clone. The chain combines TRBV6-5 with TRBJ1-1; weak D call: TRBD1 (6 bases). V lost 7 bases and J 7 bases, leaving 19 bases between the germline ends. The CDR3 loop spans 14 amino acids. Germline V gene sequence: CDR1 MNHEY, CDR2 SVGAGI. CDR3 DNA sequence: TGTGCCAGCATCTCAAAACAGGGATTCAGTGAAGCTTTCTTT. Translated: CASISKQGFSEAFF.

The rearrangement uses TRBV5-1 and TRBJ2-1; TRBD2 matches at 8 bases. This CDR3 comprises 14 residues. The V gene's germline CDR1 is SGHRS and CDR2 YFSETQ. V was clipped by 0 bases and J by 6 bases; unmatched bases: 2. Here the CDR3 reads CASSLVGRVNEQFF. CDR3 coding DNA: TGCGCCAGCAGCTTGGTCGGGAGGGTCAATGAGCAGTTCTTC.

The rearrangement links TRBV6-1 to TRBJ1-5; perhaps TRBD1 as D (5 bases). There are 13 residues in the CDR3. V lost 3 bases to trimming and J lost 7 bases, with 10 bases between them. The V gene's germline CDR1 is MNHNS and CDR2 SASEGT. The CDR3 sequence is CASSEPRAQPQHF. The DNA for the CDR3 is TGTGCCAGCAGTGAGCCCAGGGCCCAGCCCCAGCATTTT.

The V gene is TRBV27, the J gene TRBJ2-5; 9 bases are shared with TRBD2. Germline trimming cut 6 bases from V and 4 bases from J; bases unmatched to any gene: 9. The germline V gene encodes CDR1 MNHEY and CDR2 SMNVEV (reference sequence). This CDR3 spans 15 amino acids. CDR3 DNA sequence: TGTGCCAGCAGCCAAAGCGGGAGGATAAGAGAGACCCAGTACTTC. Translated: CASSQSGRIRETQYF.

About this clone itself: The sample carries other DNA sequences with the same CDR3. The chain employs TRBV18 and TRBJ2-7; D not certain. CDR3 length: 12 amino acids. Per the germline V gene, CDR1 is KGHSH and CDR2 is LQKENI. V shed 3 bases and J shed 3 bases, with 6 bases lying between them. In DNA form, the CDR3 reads TGTGCCAGCTCACCTGGGCGCTACGAGCAGTACTTC. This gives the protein CASSPGRYEQYF.

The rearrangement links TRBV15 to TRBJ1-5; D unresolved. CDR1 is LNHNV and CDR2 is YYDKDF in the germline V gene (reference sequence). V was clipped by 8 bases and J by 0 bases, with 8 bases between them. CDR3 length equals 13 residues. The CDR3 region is CATDSGSNQPQHF. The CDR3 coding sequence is TGTGCCACCGATTCCGGTAGCAATCAGCCCCAGCATTTT.

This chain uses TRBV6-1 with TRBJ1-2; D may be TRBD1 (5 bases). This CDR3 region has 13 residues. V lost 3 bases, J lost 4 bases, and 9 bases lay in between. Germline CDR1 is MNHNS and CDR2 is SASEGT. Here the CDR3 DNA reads TGTGCCAGCAGTGACACAGGTTCCTATGGCTACACCTTC. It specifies CASSDTGSYGYTF.

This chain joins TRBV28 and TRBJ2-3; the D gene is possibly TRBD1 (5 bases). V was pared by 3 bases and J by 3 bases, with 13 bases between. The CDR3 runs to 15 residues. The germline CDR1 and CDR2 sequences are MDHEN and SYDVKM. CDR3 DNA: TGTGCCAGCAGTTTTGGCCAGGGAATGACAGATACGCAGTATTTT. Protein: CASSFGQGMTDTQYF. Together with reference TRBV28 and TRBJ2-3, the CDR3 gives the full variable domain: DVKVTQSSRYLVKRTGEKVFLECVQDMDHENMFWYRQDPGLGLRLIYFSYDVKMKEKGDIPEGYSVSREKKERFSLILESASTNQTSMYLCASSFGQGMTDTQYFGPGTRLTVL.

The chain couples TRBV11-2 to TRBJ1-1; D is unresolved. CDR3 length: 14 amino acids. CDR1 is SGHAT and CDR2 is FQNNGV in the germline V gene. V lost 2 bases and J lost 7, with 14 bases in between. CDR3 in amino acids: CASSLITQNVEAFF. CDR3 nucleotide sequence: TGTGCCAGCAGCTTAATTACACAAAACGTTGAAGCTTTCTTT.

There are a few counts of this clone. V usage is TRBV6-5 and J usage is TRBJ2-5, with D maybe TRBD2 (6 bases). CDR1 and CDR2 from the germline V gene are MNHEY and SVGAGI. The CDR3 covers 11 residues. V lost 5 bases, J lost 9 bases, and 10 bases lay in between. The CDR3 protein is CASSTGEAQYF. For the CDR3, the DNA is TGTGCCAGCAGTACGGGGGAGGCCCAGTACTTC.